The 6 T cell receptor beta chains below all came from one sample that was sequenced in a study of T cells in Graves' hyperthyroidism and ophthalmopathy. Amplification targeted TCR beta CDR3 regions from RNA transcripts. Initially, a first-round RT-PCR of the TCR CDR3 employed the HTBI primer set. TCRdb re-analysed the multiplex PCR reads in MiXCR, keeping a single row per CDR3 protein. The sample has 500,000 or so distinct CDR3 sequences, roughly 17% seen once. Sample: blood. The receptors come from a woman aged 18-35 years with Graves' ophthalmopathy.

The sample holds one count of this clonotype. CDR3 protein: CASSPNLRTYEQYF. For the CDR3, the DNA is TGTGCCAGCAGCCCAAACCTCCGAACCTACGAGCAGTACTTC. This rearrangement joins TRBV14 to TRBJ2-7; D uncertain. With 4 bases removed from V and 2 bases from J, the gap between germline ends came to 12 bases. This CDR3 is 14 amino acids long. Germline lookup yields CDR1 SGHDN and CDR2 FVKESK.

J is TRBJ2-1 and V is TRBV19, with 13 bases aligning to TRBD2. After removal of 4 bases from V and 11 bases from J, the junction contained 8 bases not matched to a gene. The CDR3 loop spans 15 amino acids. Germline V CDR1 and CDR2: LNHDA, SQIVND (reference sequence). Here the CDR3 reads CASSTRTSGSEQQFF. CDR3 in DNA: TGTGCCAGTAGTACCAGGACTAGCGGGAGTGAACAGCAGTTCTTC.

This clonotype was observed a few times. The chain recombines TRBV20-1 with TRBJ2-1, with TRBD2 identical over 10 bases. V lost 3 bases to trimming and J lost 0 bases; unmatched junction nucleotides: 2. Germline CDR1 DFQATT, CDR2 SNEGSKA (reference sequence). The CDR3 extends over 15 amino acids. CDR3: CSASSGGYSYNEQFF. The CDR3 DNA sequence: TGCAGTGCTAGTAGCGGGGGGTACTCCTACAATGAGCAGTTCTTC.

In this sample, this clonotype turned up a few times. The CDR3 DNA follows: TGTGCCAGCAGCTTCCCGTTTCCCCGGGACAGGGGGCTGAAGGACTATGGCTACACCTTC. Translated, it gives CASSFPFPRDRGLKDYGYTF. The chain has TRBV7-2 and TRBJ1-2; the match to TRBD1 covers 12 bases. The ends lost 3 bases at V and 3 bases at J; junction bases unmatched: 17. The CDR3 runs to 20 residues. Germline V gene data show CDR1 as SGHTA and CDR2 as FQGNSA.

This clonotype was observed a handful of times. The chain uses TRBV9 and TRBJ1-4, with 8 bases aligning to TRBD1. CDR3 length: 15 residues. Germline V gene data show CDR1 as SGDLS and CDR2 as YYNGEE. The V gene end was trimmed by 3 bases and the J gene end by 5 bases; junction bases not matched to a gene: 6. DNA for the CDR3: TGTGCCAGCAGCGGGAGTAGGGACAGGAATGAAAAACTGTTTTTT. As protein: CASSGSRDRNEKLFF.

The chain employs TRBV19 and TRBJ1-1, with D possibly matching TRBD1 (6 bases). CDR1 and CDR2 (germline): LNHDA, SQIVND (reference sequence). Trimming removed 5 bases from V and 4 bases from J, with 14 bases in between. The CDR3 spans 14 residues. This CDR3 is CASSPGARGTEAFF. The DNA of the CDR3 is TGTGCCAGTAGTCCAGGGGCGCGGGGCACTGAAGCTTTCTTT.